There are many counts of the clone carrying this T cell receptor (beta chain). The antigen is not known. The data belong to a study of CD8 T cells in ankylosing spondylitis. Study-wide results and caveats: A TCR beta motif made of 7 to 9 highly homologous variants seemed typical of ankylosing spondylitis blood.

With molecular barcodes, quantitative 5'-RACE was used to make the TCR beta libraries. One entry per CDR3 protein results from TCRdb running MiXCR on the 5' RACE reads. This table holds 500,000 to 650,000 distinct CDR3 sequences, about 5.2% found once. The CDR3 runs 15 residues. Trimming removed 4 bases from V and 4 bases from J; junction bases left unmatched: 10. Germline-derived CDR1 and CDR2 are SGHDT and YYEEEE. The sequence was collected from a male donor with ankylosing spondylitis. Specimen: blood, either unsorted or a sorted T cell fraction (not recorded which). The chain couples TRBV5-6 to TRBJ1-2, with 7 positions matching TRBD1. CDR3 bases: TGTGCCAGCAGCACCAAGACAGGGTCCCTCTATGGCTACACCTTC. This codes for CASSTKTGSLYGYTF.